This is a list of T cell receptor beta chains from one sample in a study of radiation and T cells in renal cell carcinoma. TCRdb keeps only in-frame clones here, not all; method: immunoSEQ multiplex PCR. The table records 150,000 to 200,000 clones, around 89% of them present only once. The source was blood, collected from a patient whose treatment included radiotherapy and nephrectomy. These receptors all come from a woman aged 50 to 60 with renal cell carcinoma. Each CDR3 is given with its conserved first and last residue. D genes are given only for firm matches. A clone size is listed for some rows: how often the clone was seen (once, few, many), or a class if it is expanded.

NA TRBJ1-4 TRBV7-9 NA CASSLAGTNEKLFF TGTGCCAGCAGCTTAGCAGGGACTAATGAAAAACTGTTTTTT
NA TRBJ1-5 TRBV2 NA CASSESRGFGRPQHF TGTGCCAGCAGTGAATCGAGGGGTTTTGGGCGGCCCCAGCATTTT
TRBD1 TRBJ2-7 TRBV6-6 NA CASRDDRDFYEQYF TGTGCCAGCAGAGACGACAGGGATTTTTACGAGCAGTACTTC
NA TRBJ1-2 TRBV23-1 NA CASAGARGFGYTF TGCGCCAGCGCGGGGGCGAGGGGATTTGGCTACACCTTC
NA TRBJ1-2 TRBV4-1 NA CASSQTYRDYGYTF TGCGCCAGCAGCCAAACCTACAGGGACTATGGCTACACCTTC
TRBD2 TRBJ2-3 TRBV5-6 NA CASSLGLSGATTDTQYF TGTGCCAGCAGCTTGGGGCTTAGCGGGGCGACCACAGATACGCAGTATTTT
TRBD1 TRBJ2-6 TRBV5-5 NA CASSTLTGSPTGANVLTF TGTGCCAGCAGCACCCTGACAGGGTCCCCTACTGGGGCCAACGTCCTGACTTTC
NA TRBJ1-4 TRBV6-1 NA CASSERAPLRLFF TGTGCCAGCAGTGAACGGGCGCCCCTCCGACTGTTTTTT
TRBD1 TRBJ2-2 TRBV5-6 few CASSWGTGDTGELFF TGTGCCAGCAGCTGGGGGACAGGGGACACCGGGGAGCTGTTTTTT
NA TRBJ2-7 TRBV5-6 NA CASSFGRVEQYF TGTGCCAGCAGCTTCGGACGAGTTGAGCAGTACTTC
NA TRBJ2-7 TRBV19 NA CASSLYGVSAYEQYF TGTGCCAGTTCCCTCTACGGGGTTTCCGCCTACGAGCAGTACTTC
NA TRBJ2-4 TRBV5-6 NA CASSPTGAKNIQYF TGTGCCAGCAGCCCAACAGGGGCCAAAAACATTCAGTACTTC
NA TRBJ1-3 TRBV11-2 NA CASSLDGPKGRTGNTIYF TGTGCCAGCAGCTTAGATGGTCCCAAGGGCAGGACTGGAAACACCATATATTTT
TRBD1 TRBJ1-2 TRBV2 NA CASSRDRVNYGYTF TGTGCCAGCAGTCGGGACAGGGTTAACTATGGCTACACCTTC
NA TRBJ2-2 TRBV11-2 NA CASSLLPVNTGELFF TGTGCCAGCAGCTTATTACCAGTCAACACCGGGGAGCTGTTTTTT
TRBD1 TRBJ2-1 TRBV6-1 NA CASSEGGGTEQFF TGTGCCAGCAGTGAAGGAGGGGGCACTGAGCAGTTCTTC
NA TRBJ2-1 TRBV4-1 NA CASSQVGASSYNEQFF TGCGCCAGCAGCCAAGTAGGGGCCAGCTCCTACAATGAGCAGTTCTTC
NA TRBJ2-5 TRBV7-2 NA CASSARNTGPQETQYF TGTGCCAGCAGCGCCCGAAACACAGGGCCCCAAGAGACCCAGTACTTC
NA TRBJ2-2 TRBV7-2 once CASSLGKGYTGELFF TGTGCCAGCAGCTTAGGAAAGGGTTACACCGGGGAGCTGTTTTTT
NA TRBJ1-1 TRBV25-1 NA CASSERGGGSEAFF TGTGCCAGCAGTGAAAGGGGTGGAGGGTCTGAAGCTTTCTTT
NA TRBJ2-7 TRBV25-1 NA CASSDRRGSYEQYF TGTGCCAGCAGTGACCGCAGAGGTTCCTACGAGCAGTACTTC
TRBD2 TRBJ2-1 TRBV28 NA CATSTSGGARGYNEQFF TGTGCCACCTCGACTAGCGGGGGGGCCAGAGGATACAATGAGCAGTTCTTC
NA TRBJ1-6 TRBV7-9 NA CASSLWTGSYNSPLHF TGTGCCAGCAGCTTGTGGACGGGCTCCTATAATTCACCCCTCCACTTT
NA TRBJ1-1 TRBV7-7 once CASSLNSGALPLYTEAFF TGTGCTAGCAGCTTGAATTCGGGGGCCCTACCGCTATATACTGAAGCTTTCTTT
TRBD1 TRBJ1-4 TRBV6-5 NA CASSSGTGDEKLFF TGTGCCAGCAGTTCCGGGACAGGGGATGAAAAACTGTTTTTT
NA TRBJ2-2 TRBV7-3 NA CASSLGGAGSTGELFF TGTGCCAGCAGCCTGGGCGGGGCAGGAAGCACCGGGGAGCTGTTTTTT
NA TRBJ2-7 TRBV5-1 few CASSLVLASEQYF TGCGCCAGCAGCTTGGTACTAGCCTCCGAGCAGTACTTC
NA TRBJ1-2 TRBV6-4 once CASSAPQNNYGYTF TGTGCCAGCAGTGCCCCACAGAATAACTATGGCTACACCTTC
TRBD1 TRBJ1-5 TRBV19 NA CASSPLPQGASNQPQHF TGTGCCAGTAGTCCGCTGCCCCAGGGGGCTAGCAATCAGCCCCAGCATTTT
TRBD1 TRBJ1-2 TRBV6-6 NA CASHKGADYGYTF TGTGCCAGCCATAAGGGGGCAGACTATGGCTACACCTTC
NA TRBJ2-7 TRBV6-1 NA CASSGFGIGNYEQYF TGTGCCAGCAGTGGGTTTGGGATCGGGAACTACGAGCAGTACTTC
NA TRBJ2-5 TRBV29-1 few CSVDLGPGAQYF TGCAGCGTTGATCTGGGACCTGGGGCCCAGTACTTC
NA TRBJ1-6 TRBV7-9 NA CASSYGGYSPLHF TGTGCCAGCAGCTACGGGGGTTATTCACCCCTCCACTTT
TRBD1 TRBJ1-2 TRBV6-1 once CASSQRQGARGYTF TGTGCCAGCAGCCAAAGGCAGGGGGCGCGTGGCTACACCTTC
NA TRBJ1-5 TRBV6-4 NA CASSEGSNQPQHF TGTGCCAGCAGTGAAGGTAGCAATCAGCCCCAGCATTTT
NA TRBJ1-2 TRBV12-5 few CASGREEPGYTF TGTGCTAGTGGCCGGGAAGAGCCGGGCTACACCTTC
NA TRBJ1-1 TRBV5-1 NA CASSLGTLNTEAFF TGCGCCAGCAGCTTAGGGACCCTGAACACTGAAGCTTTCTTT
NA TRBJ1-2 TRBV6-5 NA CASSYDQSFYGYTF TGTGCCAGCAGTTACGACCAATCTTTCTATGGCTACACCTTC
TRBD2 TRBJ2-7 TRBV13 NA CASSSLAGPYEQYF TGTGCCAGCAGTTCTCTAGCGGGCCCCTACGAGCAGTACTTC
NA TRBJ1-1 TRBV7-4 NA CASSGGGSMNTEAFF TGTGCCAGCAGCGGGGGTGGCAGCATGAACACTGAAGCTTTCTTT
TRBD2 TRBJ2-2 TRBV6-5 NA CASSFFGLAGRELFF TGTGCCAGCAGTTTTTTTGGACTAGCTGGCAGGGAGCTGTTTTTT
NA TRBJ1-5 TRBV6-1 NA CASKDDSINQPQHF TGTGCCAGCAAGGACGATTCGATTAATCAGCCCCAGCATTTT
TRBD1 TRBJ2-7 TRBV7-9 NA CASSLGDRGYEQYF TGTGCCAGCAGCTTAGGGGACAGGGGCTACGAGCAGTACTTC
NA TRBJ2-3 TRBV7-2 NA CASSLVASGTDTQYF TGTGCCAGCAGCTTAGTGGCTAGCGGCACAGATACGCAGTATTTT
NA TRBJ2-2 TRBV5-1 NA CASSIEGPNTGELFF TGCGCCAGTTCTATAGAGGGCCCGAACACCGGGGAGCTGTTTTTT
NA TRBJ1-3 TRBV9 NA CASSVHGVLSGNTIYF TGTGCCAGCAGCGTACACGGGGTACTCTCTGGAAACACCATATATTTT
NA TRBJ1-6 TRBV7-2 NA CASSAYIYNSPLHF TGTGCCAGCAGCGCCTACATCTATAATTCACCCCTCCACTTT
NA TRBJ2-7 TRBV18 NA CASSKLRQGPGEVYEQYF TGTGCCAGCTCAAAGCTCCGGCAGGGCCCTGGGGAGGTTTACGAGCAGTACTTC
NA TRBJ2-1 TRBV12-5 NA CASGLPGVDEQFF TGTGCTAGTGGTTTGCCGGGGGTGGATGAGCAGTTCTTC
NA TRBJ2-1 TRBV19 NA CASSHNDNEQFF TGTGCCAGTAGCCACAACGACAATGAGCAGTTCTTC
NA TRBJ1-1 TRBV29-1 few CSVTNTEAFF TGCAGCGTTACGAACACTGAAGCTTTCTTT
NA TRBJ2-2 TRBV7-9 NA CASSPAGQAYTGELFF TGTGCCAGCAGCCCAGCGGGACAGGCCTACACCGGGGAGCTGTTTTTT
TRBD1 TRBJ2-3 TRBV7-9 once CASSLGQGGDTQYF TGTGCCAGCAGCCTGGGACAGGGGGGAGATACGCAGTATTTT
NA TRBJ1-6 TRBV4-1 NA CASSLGRRGNSPLHF TGCGCCAGCAGTTTAGGTCGCAGGGGAAATTCACCCCTCCACTTT